This T cell receptor beta chain was found in a study of monozygotic twins with inflammatory bowel disease. TCRdb reanalyzed the 5' RACE reads, giving one entry per CDR3 protein sequence and no DNA. The sample includes 330,000 or so distinct CDR3 sequences. The CDR3 totals 15 residues. Sequencing input: blood. This receptor was obtained from a human donor with ulcerative colitis or Crohn's disease, or a healthy co-twin of an affected twin (not recorded which). The chain employs TRBV12-3 or TRBV12-4 and TRBJ1-1; TCRdb outputs TRBD1, but without DNA this stays unchecked. CDR3 residues: CASSRYRARGTEAFF.